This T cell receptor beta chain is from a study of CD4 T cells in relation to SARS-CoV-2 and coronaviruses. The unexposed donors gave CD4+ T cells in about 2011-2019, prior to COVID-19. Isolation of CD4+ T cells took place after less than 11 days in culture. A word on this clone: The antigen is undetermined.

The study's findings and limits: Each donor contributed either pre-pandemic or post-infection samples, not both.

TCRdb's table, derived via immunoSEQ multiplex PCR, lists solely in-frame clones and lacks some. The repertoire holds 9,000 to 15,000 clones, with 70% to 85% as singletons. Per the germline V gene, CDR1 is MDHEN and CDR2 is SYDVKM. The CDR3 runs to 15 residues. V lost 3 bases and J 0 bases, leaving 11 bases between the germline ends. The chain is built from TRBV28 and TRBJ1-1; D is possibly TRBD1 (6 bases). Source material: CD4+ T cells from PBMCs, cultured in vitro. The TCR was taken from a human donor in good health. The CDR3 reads CASSFRGLMNTEAFF. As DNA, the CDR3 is TGTGCCAGCAGTTTTCGGGGGCTTATGAACACTGAAGCTTTCTTT. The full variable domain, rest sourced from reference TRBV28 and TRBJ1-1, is DVKVTQSSRYLVKRTGEKVFLECVQDMDHENMFWYRQDPGLGLRLIYFSYDVKMKEKGDIPEGYSVSREKKERFSLILESASTNQTSMYLCASSFRGLMNTEAFFGQGTRLTVV.